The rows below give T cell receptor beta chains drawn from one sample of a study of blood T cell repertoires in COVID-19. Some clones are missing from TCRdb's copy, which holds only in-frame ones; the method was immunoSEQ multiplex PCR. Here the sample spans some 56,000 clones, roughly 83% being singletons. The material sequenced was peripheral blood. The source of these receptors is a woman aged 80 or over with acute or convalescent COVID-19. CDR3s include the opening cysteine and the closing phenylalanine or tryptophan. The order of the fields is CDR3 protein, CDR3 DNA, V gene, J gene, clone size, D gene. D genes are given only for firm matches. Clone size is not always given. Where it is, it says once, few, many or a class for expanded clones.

CASSLFSGANTGELFF	TGCGCCAGCAGCTTGTTTAGCGGAGCGAACACCGGGGAGCTGTTTTTT	TRBV5-1	TRBJ2-2	.	.
CASSTLAGGSTGELFF	TGTGCCAGCAGTACCTTAGCGGGGGGTAGCACCGGGGAGCTGTTTTTT	TRBV6-6	TRBJ2-2	.	TRBD2
CASSPSLYDTEAFF	TGTGCCAGCAGCCCTTCCCTTTATGACACTGAAGCTTTCTTT	TRBV9	TRBJ1-1	.	.
CASSQADGLLTYNEQFF	TGTGCCAGCAGCCAAGCCGACGGACTACTCACCTACAATGAGCAGTTCTTC	TRBV4-2	TRBJ2-1	.	.
CASSGTGNTDTQYF	TGCGCCAGCAGCGGGACAGGGAACACAGATACGCAGTATTTT	TRBV5-1	TRBJ2-3	once	TRBD1
CASSESPGGYTF	TGTGCCAGCAGTGAATCCCCAGGGGGCTACACCTTC	TRBV25-1	TRBJ1-2	.	.
CASSEQGDSPLHF	TGTGCCAGCAGTGAACAGGGGGATTCACCCCTCCACTTT	TRBV6-1	TRBJ1-6	few	TRBD1
CASSFGGTGGEGYTF	TGCGCCAGCAGCTTTGGGGGGACAGGGGGCGAAGGCTACACCTTC	TRBV5-1	TRBJ1-2	.	TRBD1
CASRTGQGAGYGYTF	TGTGCCAGCAGGACCGGACAGGGGGCAGGGTATGGCTACACCTTC	TRBV2	TRBJ1-2	.	TRBD1
CASSIVGQGAETQYF	TGTGCCAGTAGTATAGTTGGGCAGGGGGCTGAGACCCAGTACTTC	TRBV19	TRBJ2-5	.	TRBD1
CASTGQGVNTEAFF	TGCGCCAGCACAGGACAGGGCGTGAACACTGAAGCTTTCTTT	TRBV5-1	TRBJ1-1	.	TRBD1
CASSFVEEGTEAFF	TGTGCCAGCAGCTTTGTGGAGGAGGGCACTGAAGCTTTCTTT	TRBV11-2	TRBJ1-1	once	.
CASSQGTGIYNSPLHF	TGCGCCAGCAGCCAAGGGACAGGGATCTATAATTCACCCCTCCACTTT	TRBV5-1	TRBJ1-6	few	TRBD1
CASSLTSGGYNEQFF	TGTGCCAGCAGCTTGACTAGCGGGGGGTACAATGAGCAGTTCTTC	TRBV7-3	TRBJ2-1	.	TRBD2
CASSPAGPSYEQYF	TGTGCCAGCAGCCCAGCGGGGCCCTCCTACGAGCAGTACTTC	TRBV7-9	TRBJ2-7	.	TRBD2
CASSLGAESFYEQYF	TGTGCCAGCAGCTTAGGGGCAGAGAGTTTCTACGAGCAGTACTTC	TRBV11-3	TRBJ2-7	.	.
CASSLGTTAQNTEAFF	TGTGCCAGCAGCTTAGGGACGACAGCTCAGAACACTGAAGCTTTCTTT	TRBV13	TRBJ1-1	.	.
CASSAGPGANVLTF	TGTGCCAGCAGTGCAGGGCCCGGGGCCAACGTCCTGACTTTC	TRBV2	TRBJ2-6	.	.
CASSLRLAGGSYEQYF	TGTGCCAGCAGTTTGCGTCTAGCGGGGGGATCCTACGAGCAGTACTTC	TRBV28	TRBJ2-7	.	TRBD2
CASSPTGAWNYGYTF	TGTGCCAGCAGCCCGACAGGGGCGTGGAACTATGGCTACACCTTC	TRBV11-2	TRBJ1-2	medium-sized	TRBD1
CASSLRESWMPQHF	TGTGCCAGCAGCCTGCGGGAAAGTTGGATGCCCCAGCATTTT	TRBV7-8	TRBJ1-5	few	.
CASRGLAAETQYF	TGCGCCAGCAGAGGACTAGCAGCGGAGACCCAGTACTTC	TRBV5-1	TRBJ2-5	.	TRBD2